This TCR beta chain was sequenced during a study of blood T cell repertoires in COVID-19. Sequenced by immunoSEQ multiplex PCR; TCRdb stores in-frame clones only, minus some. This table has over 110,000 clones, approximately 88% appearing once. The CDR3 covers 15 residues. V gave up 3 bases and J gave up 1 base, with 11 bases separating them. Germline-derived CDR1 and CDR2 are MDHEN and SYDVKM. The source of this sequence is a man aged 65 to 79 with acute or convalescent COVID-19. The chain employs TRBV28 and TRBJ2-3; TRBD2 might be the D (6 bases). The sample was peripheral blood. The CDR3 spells CASSFSGTRTDTQYF. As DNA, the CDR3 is TGTGCCAGCAGTTTTAGCGGCACCCGCACAGATACGCAGTATTTT.